This T cell receptor (beta chain) derives from a study of T cell responses to AZD1222 COVID-19 vaccine. Study conclusions and caveats: As reported, nearly half of all spike-specific TCRs target variant regions that are unmutated. Mapped onto spike, vaccine-associated CD4 TCRs spanned it and were dominant at 160-218 and 743-854. Two doses of AZD1222 preceded a rise in Spike-specific TCR breadth and depth. Baseline seropositives among AZD1222 recipients totaled only 5 to 7.

Sequencing was performed with immunoSEQ multiplex PCR; in TCRdb, only in-frame clones are kept and a portion is missing. Among roughly 200,000 clones listed, about nine tenths were seen once. The germline V gene encodes CDR1 MNHEY and CDR2 SMNVEV (reference sequence). This CDR3 is built from 13 residues. V was clipped by 5 bases and J by 5 bases; unmatched bases: 3. A remark on this clone: Its target is unknown.

This receptor was obtained from an adult who received the AZD1222 COVID-19 vaccine. This sequence joins TRBV27 and TRBJ1-5; 7 bases match TRBD1. The sample here was peripheral blood, taken 28 days after the second AZD1222 dose. The DNA for the CDR3 is TGTGCCAGCAGTCCGACAGGGTATCAGCCCCAGCATTTT. It encodes CASSPTGYQPQHF.